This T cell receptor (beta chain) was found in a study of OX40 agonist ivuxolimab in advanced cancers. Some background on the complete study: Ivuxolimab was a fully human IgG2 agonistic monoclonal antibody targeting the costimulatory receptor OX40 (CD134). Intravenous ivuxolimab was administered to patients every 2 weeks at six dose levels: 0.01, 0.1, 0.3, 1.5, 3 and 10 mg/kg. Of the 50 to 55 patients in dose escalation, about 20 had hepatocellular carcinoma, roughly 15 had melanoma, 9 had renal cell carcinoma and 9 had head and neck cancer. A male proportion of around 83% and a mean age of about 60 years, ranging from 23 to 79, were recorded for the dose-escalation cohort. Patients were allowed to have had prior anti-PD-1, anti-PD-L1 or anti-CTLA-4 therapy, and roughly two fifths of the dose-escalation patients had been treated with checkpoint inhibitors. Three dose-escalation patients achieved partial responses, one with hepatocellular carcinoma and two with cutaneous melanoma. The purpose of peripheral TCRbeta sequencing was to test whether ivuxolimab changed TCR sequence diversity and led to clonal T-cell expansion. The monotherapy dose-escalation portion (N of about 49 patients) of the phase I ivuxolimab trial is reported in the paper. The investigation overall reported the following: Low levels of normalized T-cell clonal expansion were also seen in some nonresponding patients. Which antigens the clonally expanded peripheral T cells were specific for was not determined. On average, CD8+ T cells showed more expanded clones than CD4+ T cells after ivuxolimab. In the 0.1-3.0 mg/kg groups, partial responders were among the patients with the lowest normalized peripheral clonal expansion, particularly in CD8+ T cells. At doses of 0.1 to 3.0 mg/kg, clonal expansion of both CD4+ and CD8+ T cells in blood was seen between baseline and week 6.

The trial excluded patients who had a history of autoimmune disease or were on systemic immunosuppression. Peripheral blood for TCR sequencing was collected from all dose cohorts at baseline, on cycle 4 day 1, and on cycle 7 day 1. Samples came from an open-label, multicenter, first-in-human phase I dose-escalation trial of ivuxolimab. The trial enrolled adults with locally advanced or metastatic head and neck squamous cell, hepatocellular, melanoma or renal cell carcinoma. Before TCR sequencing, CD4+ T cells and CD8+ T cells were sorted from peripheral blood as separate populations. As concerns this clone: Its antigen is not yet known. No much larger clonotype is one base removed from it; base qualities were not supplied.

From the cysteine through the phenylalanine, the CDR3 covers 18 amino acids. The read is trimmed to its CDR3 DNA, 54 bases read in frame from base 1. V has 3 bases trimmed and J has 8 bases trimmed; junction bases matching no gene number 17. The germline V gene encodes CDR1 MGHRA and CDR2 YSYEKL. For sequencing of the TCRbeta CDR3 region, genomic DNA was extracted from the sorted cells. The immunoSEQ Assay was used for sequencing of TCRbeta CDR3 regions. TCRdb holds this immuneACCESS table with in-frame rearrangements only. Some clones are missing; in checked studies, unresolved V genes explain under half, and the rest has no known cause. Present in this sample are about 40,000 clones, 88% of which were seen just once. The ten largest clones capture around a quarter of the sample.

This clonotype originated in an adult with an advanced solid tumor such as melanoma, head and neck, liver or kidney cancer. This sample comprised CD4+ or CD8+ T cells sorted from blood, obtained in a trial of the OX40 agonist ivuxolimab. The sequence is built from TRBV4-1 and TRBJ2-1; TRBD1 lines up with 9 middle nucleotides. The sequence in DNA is TGCGCCAGCAGCCAGATCCTCCCGGGACAGGGAACGGGGGATGAGCAGTTCTTC. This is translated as CASSQILPGQGTGDEQFF.